Each of the 27 T cell receptor beta chains below was sequenced from the same sample in a study of identical twins. TCRdb independently ran MiXCR on the 5' RACE reads; one entry per CDR3 protein. The repertoire holds hundreds of thousands of distinct CDR3 sequences, with around a sixth as singletons. The sample was also linked to a second study, of T cells expressing NK-cell markers.

The sequenced sample consisted of PBMCs. Receptors originate from a woman between 18 and 30 years old in good health.

This clonotype was counted between two and nine times. This chain uses TRBV15 with TRBJ2-3, with D maybe TRBD2 (6 bases). Germline V gene lookup returns CDR1 LNHNV and CDR2 YYDKDF (reference sequence). CDR3 length equals 14 residues. Trimming cost V 4 bases and J 0 bases, with 8 bases left between them. This CDR3 is CATSMAGSTDTQYF. In DNA, the CDR3 is TGTGCCACCAGCATGGCGGGGAGCACAGATACGCAGTATTTT.

In its sample, this clonotype was seen many times. The V and J genes are TRBV6-1 and TRBJ2-1; 9 bases map to TRBD2. Germline CDR1 MNHNS, CDR2 SASEGT. The CDR3 has 14 residues. The trim removed 8 bases at V and 5 bases at J, leaving 7 bases unmatched. The CDR3 loop is CASVAGGLDNEQFF. The CDR3 coding sequence is TGTGCCAGCGTGGCGGGGGGGCTCGACAATGAGCAGTTCTTC.

This clonotype was seen many times. The genes are TRBV20-1 and TRBJ2-7, with 8 bases aligning to TRBD1. Germline V gene lookup returns CDR1 DFQATT and CDR2 SNEGSKA (reference sequence). The CDR3 is made up of 15 amino acids. The ends lost 3 bases at V and 1 base at J; junction bases unmatched: 8. CDR3 sequence reads: CSASAGTGSSYEQYF. Written as DNA, the CDR3 is TGCAGTGCTAGCGCCGGGACAGGATCATCCTACGAGCAGTACTTC.

This clonotype was observed a handful of times. CDR3 in DNA: TGTGCCAGCAGCAAAAGCCCTCGACTTATTTACTTTGAGAAGACGCAGTATTTT. It specifies CASSKSPRLIYFEKTQYF. The J gene is TRBJ2-3, the V gene TRBV21-1; the table's TRBD2 call for D was not verified on the DNA. TRBV21-1 is a known pseudogene. This CDR3 has 18 residues.

The chain is built from TRBV12-3 or TRBV12-4 and TRBJ1-5; D is unclear. V shed 7 bases and J shed 0 bases, with 4 bases lying between them. There are 12 residues in the CDR3. The DNA of the CDR3 is TGTGCCAGCAAAGTTAGCAATCAGCCCCAGCATTTT. Protein: CASKVSNQPQHF.

The chain couples TRBV29-1 to TRBJ2-4, with 7 bases matching TRBD1. This CDR3 comprises 13 residues. With 4 bases clipped from V and 5 bases from J, the junction kept 5 bases outside the gene matches. Germline CDR1 SQVTM, CDR2 ANQGSEA. In DNA form, the CDR3 reads TGCAGCGTTGTCCTCGGGACAGAAAACATTCAGTACTTC. This codes for CSVVLGTENIQYF.

V usage is TRBV6-6 and J usage is TRBJ1-2; possible D gene TRBD1, 5 bases. CDR1 and CDR2 from the germline V gene are MNHNY and SVGAGI (reference sequence). The CDR3 extends over 10 amino acids. Trimming removed 11 bases from V and 8 bases from J, with 12 bases in between. DNA for the CDR3: TGTGCCGTCGGGACGGAAGGCTACACCTTC. This sequence encodes CAVGTEGYTF.

This chain links TRBV20-1 with TRBJ1-1; a possible D gene is TRBD1 (6 bases). This CDR3 contains 13 residues. The germline V gene encodes CDR1 DFQATT and CDR2 SNEGSKA (reference sequence). V lost 0 bases, J lost 11 bases, and 16 bases lay in between. CDR3 sequence reads: CSAREGAGDRAFF. DNA of the CDR3: TGCAGTGCTAGAGAGGGGGCAGGGGATCGGGCTTTCTTT.

The CDR3 spells CASSQGGFDSGYTF. The CDR3 DNA is TGTGCCAGCAGCCAGGGGGGCTTCGACAGCGGCTACACCTTC. This chain connects TRBV3-1 to TRBJ1-2, with D maybe TRBD1 (6 bases). Trimming took 3 bases from V and 8 from J, leaving 16 bases between them. Germline CDR1 is LGHDT and CDR2 is YNNKEL (reference sequence). The CDR3 runs 14 residues.

The chain is built from TRBV27 and TRBJ2-2, with D tentatively TRBD1 or TRBD2 (5 bases each). With 8 bases removed from V and 5 bases from J, the gap between germline ends came to 18 bases. There are 15 residues in the CDR3. Germline CDR1 reads MNHEY; CDR2 reads SMNVEV (reference sequence). For the CDR3, the DNA is TGTGCCAGCGGTGATAGGGACGCTAAGACCGGGGAGCTGTTTTTT. This sequence encodes CASGDRDAKTGELFF.

The table lists this clonotype with a few counts. The chain links TRBV6-2 or TRBV6-3 to TRBJ2-3; 11 bases are shared with TRBD2. Germline lookup yields CDR1 MNHEY and CDR2 SVGEGT. This CDR3 spans 17 amino acids. Germline trimming cut 5 bases from V and 4 bases from J; bases unmatched to any gene: 11. Here the CDR3 DNA reads TGTGCCAGCAGTCCCGGGACTAGCGGAGCCTATCCAGATACGCAGTATTTT. Amino acids: CASSPGTSGAYPDTQYF.

There are a few counts of this clonotype. The chain carries TRBV12-3 or TRBV12-4 and TRBJ1-1; TRBD1 matches at 7 bases. V was clipped by 9 bases and J by 6 bases; unmatched bases: 13. CDR3 length: 14 residues. For the CDR3, the DNA is TGTGCCAGTAGTAAAAGGGGACAGTTTTCTGAAGCTTTCTTT. Protein sequence: CASSKRGQFSEAFF.

This clonotype was detected only a few times. This chain uses TRBV4-3 with TRBJ2-7, with TRBD2 identical over 7 bases. Germline V CDR1 and CDR2: LGHNA, YSLEER. This CDR3 spans 16 amino acids. V trimming: 0 bases; J trimming: 1 base; junction bases outside the gene matches: 6. CDR3 bases: TGCGCCAGCAGCCAAGATCTGGCTAGCGGTTCCTACGAGCAGTACTTC. Translation: CASSQDLASGSYEQYF.

This clonotype has just a few counts. The J gene is TRBJ2-4, the V gene TRBV7-2; D ambiguous. The length of the CDR3 is 14 residues. Germline lookup yields CDR1 SGHTA and CDR2 FQGNSA. Trimming removed 3 bases from V and 1 base from J, with 7 bases in between. CDR3 in amino acids: CASSFPAAKNIQYF. The CDR3 DNA follows: TGTGCCAGCAGCTTCCCGGCGGCCAAAAACATTCAGTACTTC.

This chain links TRBV6-1 with TRBJ2-3; 10 bases are a match to TRBD1. The CDR3 has 16 amino acids. V was pared by 5 bases and J by 1 base, with 6 bases of the junction left unmatched. Germline lookup yields CDR1 MNHNS and CDR2 SASEGT. CDR3 coding DNA: TGTGCCAGCAGTCGACAGGGGGCTGGTGGCACAGATACGCAGTATTTT. Protein sequence: CASSRQGAGGTDTQYF.

The V and J genes are TRBV6-1 and TRBJ1-1; a possible D gene is TRBD1 (6 bases). Germline values: CDR1 MNHNS, CDR2 SASEGT. Deletions cut 6 bases from V and 6 bases from J, with 17 bases between. The length of the CDR3 is 14 residues. CDR3 in amino acids: CASSRDRPDAEAFF. The CDR3 DNA reads as TGTGCCAGCAGCCGTGACAGGCCCGACGCTGAAGCTTTCTTT.

V usage is TRBV20-1 and J usage is TRBJ2-1, with unresolved D. This CDR3 has 12 amino acids. Per germline, CDR1 DFQATT and CDR2 SNEGSKA (reference sequence). Trimming pared 6 bases from V and 4 bases from J, leaving 10 bases between. The CDR3 is CSAEHLYNEQFF. The CDR3 DNA reads TGCAGTGCCGAGCACCTTTACAATGAGCAGTTCTTC.

The chain carries TRBV9 and TRBJ2-1, with 7 bases matching TRBD2. This CDR3 has 14 residues. Germline lookup yields CDR1 SGDLS and CDR2 YYNGEE. The J segment lost 7 bases and the V segment lost 3 bases, leaving 7 bases of the junction unmatched. The CDR3 sequence: CASSARTRPNEQFF. In DNA, the CDR3 is TGTGCCAGCAGCGCCCGGACTAGACCAAATGAGCAGTTCTTC.

This sequence joins TRBV29-1 and TRBJ2-1; TRBD2 might be the D (5 bases). CDR3 size: 14 residues. The V gene lost 6 bases and the J gene lost 0 bases, with 12 bases spanning the gap. Per the germline V gene, CDR1 is SQVTM and CDR2 is ANQGSEA. CDR3 protein: CSVTASGSYNEQFF. The CDR3 DNA reads TGCAGCGTGACCGCCAGCGGCTCCTACAATGAGCAGTTCTTC.

The chain recombines TRBV7-9 with TRBJ2-2; D is unresolved. Trimming took 2 bases from V and 3 from J, leaving 7 bases between them. The CDR3 covers 14 residues. Germline loops: CDR1 SEHNR, CDR2 FQNEAQ (reference sequence). Written as DNA, the CDR3 is TGTGCCAGCAGCTTAAGCCAGTACACCGGGGAGCTGTTTTTT. It is translated as CASSLSQYTGELFF. Together with reference TRBV7-9 and TRBJ2-2, the CDR3 gives the full variable domain: DTGVSQNPRHKITKRGQNVTFRCDPISEHNRLYWYRQTLGQGPEFLTYFQNEAQLEKSRLLSDRFSAERPKGSFSTLEIQRTEQGDSAMYLCASSLSQYTGELFFGEGSRLTVL.

V and J are TRBV7-9 and TRBJ1-5, with 9 bases lining up with TRBD1. V was pared by 3 bases and J by 6 bases, with 9 bases of the junction left unmatched. The germline V gene has CDR1 SEHNR and CDR2 FQNEAQ (reference sequence). This CDR3 contains 16 residues. The DNA of the CDR3 is TGTGCCAGCAGCTTGGTAACAGGGGGCCACTTTCAGCCCCAGCATTTT. The encoded protein is CASSLVTGGHFQPQHF.

This clonotype has a handful of counts. The V gene is TRBV5-1, the J gene TRBJ2-1; the D is unclear. Per the germline V gene, CDR1 is SGHRS and CDR2 is YFSETQ. This CDR3 spans 14 amino acids. Trimming cost V 0 bases and J 7 bases, with 11 bases left between them. CDR3 sequence reads: CASSLEAAGNEQFF. For the CDR3, the DNA is TGCGCCAGCAGCTTGGAGGCGGCCGGGAATGAGCAGTTCTTC.

This clonotype was seen more than once but under ten times. The rearrangement links TRBV4-3 to TRBJ2-1; 8 nucleotides line up with TRBD2. Trimming at V came to 5 bases and at J to 5 bases, leaving 8 bases not matched to a gene. The CDR3 runs 15 residues. CDR1 and CDR2 (germline): LGHNA, YSLEER. The CDR3 coding sequence is TGCGCCAGCAGCGCTACGACTAGCGCGAACAATGAGCAGTTCTTC. It is translated as CASSATTSANNEQFF.

The gene calls are TRBV9 and TRBJ2-1; D may be TRBD1 (5 bases). CDR3 length: 16 amino acids. Germline lookup yields CDR1 SGDLS and CDR2 YYNGEE. Trimming shortened V by 5 bases and J by 5 bases, and 20 bases separated the two germline ends. In nucleotides, the CDR3 is TGTGCCAGCAGTTCCCCCGAACAGGAGATTCACAATGAGCAGTTCTTC. As protein: CASSSPEQEIHNEQFF.

The V and J genes are TRBV7-9 and TRBJ1-2; 7 positions match TRBD1. Looked up from germline, CDR1 is SEHNR and CDR2 is FQNEAQ (reference sequence). The CDR3 is 11 amino acids. Trimming cost V 5 bases and J 10 bases; bases outside gene matches: 4. The CDR3 is CASSQQGDYTF. The CDR3 DNA reads TGTGCCAGCAGCCAGCAGGGGGACTACACCTTC. The full variable domain, completed using reference TRBV7-9 and TRBJ1-2, is DTGVSQNPRHKITKRGQNVTFRCDPISEHNRLYWYRQTLGQGPEFLTYFQNEAQLEKSRLLSDRFSAERPKGSFSTLEIQRTEQGDSAMYLCASSQQGDYTFGSGTRLTVV.

The chain uses TRBV12-3 or TRBV12-4 and TRBJ2-1, with D hard to call. Trimming took 7 bases from V and 9 from J, leaving 13 bases between them. The CDR3 is 12 residues long. The CDR3 region has the DNA TGTGCCAGCAACGAAGGGATTGGTGAGCAGTTCTTC. This translates into CASNEGIGEQFF.

This clonotype was seen ten or more times. V and J are TRBV6-4 and TRBJ2-1, with 10 bases aligning to TRBD2. This CDR3 region has 16 residues. Germline V gives CDR1 MRHNA, CDR2 SNTAGT. V was clipped by 5 bases and J by 3 bases; unmatched bases: 7. The DNA for the CDR3 is TGTGCCAGCAGTCCCGCTAGCGGGGGTCTCTACAATGAGCAGTTCTTC. It yields the protein CASSPASGGLYNEQFF.